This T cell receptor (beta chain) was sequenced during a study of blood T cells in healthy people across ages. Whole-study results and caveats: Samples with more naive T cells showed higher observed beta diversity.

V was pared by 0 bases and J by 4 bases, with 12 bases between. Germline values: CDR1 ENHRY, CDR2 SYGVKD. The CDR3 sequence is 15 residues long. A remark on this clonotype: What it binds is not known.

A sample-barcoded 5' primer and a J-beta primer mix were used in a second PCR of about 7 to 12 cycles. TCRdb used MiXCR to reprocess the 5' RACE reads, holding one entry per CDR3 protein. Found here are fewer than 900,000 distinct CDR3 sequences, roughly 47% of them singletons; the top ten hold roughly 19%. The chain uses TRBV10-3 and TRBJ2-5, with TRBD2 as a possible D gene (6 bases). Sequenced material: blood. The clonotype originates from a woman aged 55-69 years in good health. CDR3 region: CAISESEGIGETQYF. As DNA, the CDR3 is TGTGCCATCAGTGAGTCGGAGGGGATCGGAGAGACCCAGTACTTC.